This T cell receptor beta chain was recovered during a study of blood T cell repertoires in COVID-19. Study at large: Samples representing acute and convalescent COVID-19 were sourced from the United States, Italy and Spain. PBMCs, B-cell-depleted T cells, or T cells provided the cDNA or gDNA that made up the material.

As originally analysed: The assay estimated nucleated cells by amplifying reference gene primers. TCRdb's copy holds only in-frame clones and misses some; the assay was immunoSEQ multiplex PCR. The V and J calls and clone size were taken over from that table, and D and trimming were inferred from the DNA. This sample has around 250,000 clones, with approximately 86% found just once. The germline gives CDR1 MNHEY, CDR2 SVGAGI. There are 12 residues in the CDR3. V was trimmed by 7 bases and J by 4 bases, leaving 8 bases between them. Sequenced sample: peripheral blood. V usage is TRBV6-5 and J usage is TRBJ1-5; D may be TRBD1 (5 bases). The source is a woman between 55 and 75 years old who had recovered from COVID-19. CDR3 region: CASKRGNQPQHF. The CDR3 DNA is TGTGCCAGCAAAAGGGGAAATCAGCCCCAGCATTTT.